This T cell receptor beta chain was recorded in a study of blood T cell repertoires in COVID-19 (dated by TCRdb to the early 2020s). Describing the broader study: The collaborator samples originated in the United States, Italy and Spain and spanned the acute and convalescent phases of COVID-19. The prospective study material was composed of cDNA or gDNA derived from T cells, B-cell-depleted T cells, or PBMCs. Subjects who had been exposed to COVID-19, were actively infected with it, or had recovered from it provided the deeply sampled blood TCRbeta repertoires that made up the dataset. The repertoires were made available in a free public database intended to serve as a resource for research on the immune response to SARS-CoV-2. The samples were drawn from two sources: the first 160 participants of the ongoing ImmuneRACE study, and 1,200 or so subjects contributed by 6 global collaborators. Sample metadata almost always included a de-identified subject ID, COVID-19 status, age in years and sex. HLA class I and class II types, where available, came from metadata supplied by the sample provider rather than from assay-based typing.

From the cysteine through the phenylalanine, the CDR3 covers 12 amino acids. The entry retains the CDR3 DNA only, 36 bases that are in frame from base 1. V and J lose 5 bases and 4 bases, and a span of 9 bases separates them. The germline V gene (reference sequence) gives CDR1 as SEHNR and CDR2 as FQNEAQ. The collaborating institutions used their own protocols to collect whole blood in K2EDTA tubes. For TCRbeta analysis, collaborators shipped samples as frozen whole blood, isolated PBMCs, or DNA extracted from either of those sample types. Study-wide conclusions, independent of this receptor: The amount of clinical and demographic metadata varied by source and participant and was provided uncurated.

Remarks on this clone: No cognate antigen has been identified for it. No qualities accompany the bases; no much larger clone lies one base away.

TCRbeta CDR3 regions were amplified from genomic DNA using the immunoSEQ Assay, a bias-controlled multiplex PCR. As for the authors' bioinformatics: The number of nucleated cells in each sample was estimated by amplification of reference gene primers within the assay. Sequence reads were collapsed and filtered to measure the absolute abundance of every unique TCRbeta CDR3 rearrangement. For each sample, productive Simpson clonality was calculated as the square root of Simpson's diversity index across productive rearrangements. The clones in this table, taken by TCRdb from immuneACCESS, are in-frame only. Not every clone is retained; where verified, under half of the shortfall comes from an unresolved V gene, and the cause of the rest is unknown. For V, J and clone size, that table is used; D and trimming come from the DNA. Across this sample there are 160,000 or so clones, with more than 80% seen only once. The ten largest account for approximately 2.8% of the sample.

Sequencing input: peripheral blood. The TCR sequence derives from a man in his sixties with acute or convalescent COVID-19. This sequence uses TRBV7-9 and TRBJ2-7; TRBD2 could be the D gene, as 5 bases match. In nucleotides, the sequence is TGTGCCAGCAGCCGAGGGCCTTACGAGCAGTACTTC. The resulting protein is CASSRGPYEQYF.